This entry describes one T cell receptor beta chain. Original handling: Estimates of nucleated cell counts were drawn from the amplification of reference gene primers. Profiled with immunoSEQ multiplex PCR; TCRdb holds only in-frame clones, not every one. The V and J calls and the clone size are those of that table, but D and trimming were determined from the DNA. The sample holds 120,000 or so clones, 80% seen once. With V trimmed by 4 bases and J by 4 bases, 5 bases remained unmatched. Germline assignment: CDR1 MDHEN and CDR2 SYDVKM. The CDR3 sequence is 15 residues long. The entry originates in a study of blood T cell repertoires in COVID-19. Looking at the study overall: Donors in the United States, Italy and Spain gave samples during acute or convalescent COVID-19. Sources were T cells, B-cell-depleted T cells, or PBMCs; the material itself was cDNA or gDNA.

This clonotype was obtained from a human donor in a cohort sampled during active COVID-19. This chain uses TRBV28 with TRBJ1-3, with TRBD1 identical over 9 bases. The sample consisted of peripheral blood. CDR3 sequence: CASSWDRVSGNTIYF. In DNA, the CDR3 is TGTGCCAGCAGTTGGGACAGGGTGTCCGGAAACACCATATATTTT.